One sample yielded the 5 T cell receptor beta chains listed below, sequenced in a study of tumor-infiltrating lymphocytes in primary liver carcinoma. Starting material of roughly 550 ng total RNA yielded TCR beta cDNA via a constant-region primer. Three nested multiplex PCR rounds of slightly modified ARM-PCR generated TCR beta libraries. In the first two PCR rounds, TRBV1-TRBV30 forward primers were paired with a C-beta reverse primer, and each round lasted around 10 cycles. TCRdb re-called the multiplex PCR reads through MiXCR, storing one row per CDR3 protein. Among approximately 190,000 distinct CDR3 sequences listed, around four fifths were seen once. Without any cell sorting, about 19-31 mg of bulk tissue yielded co-extracted RNA and DNA. The sequenced sample was tumor tissue from primary liver carcinoma. The receptors originated from a man aged 40-49 years with primary liver carcinoma and hepatitis B virus infection.

Comments on this clonotype: Germline and junction disagree at one end, which may indicate a read error. The V call is TRBV6-6, the J call TRBJ2-5; 7 nucleotides agree with TRBD1. The CDR3 covers 15 residues. Germline CDR1 reads MNHNY; CDR2 reads SVGAGI (reference sequence). CDR3 sequence reads: CASSYSGTVEETQYF. As DNA, the CDR3 is TGTGCCAGCAGTTACTCGGGGACAGTCGAAGAGACCCAGTATTTC.

To note about this clonotype: Germline is not matched at one junction end, which may reflect a read error. The chain links TRBV29-1 to TRBJ1-1, with D hard to call. The germline gives CDR1 SQVTM, CDR2 ANQGSEA. The CDR3 loop spans 14 amino acids. CDR3 in amino acids: CSVRPSGINTETFF. The CDR3 coding sequence is TGCAGCGTCCGCCCGTCCGGGATAAACACTGAAACTTTCTTT.

As to this clonotype: With a much larger clone just one base away, this may be a read error. The J gene is TRBJ2-2, the V gene TRBV7-7; 9 bases fit TRBD2. Germline CDR1 SSHAT, CDR2 FNYEAQ (reference sequence). With V trimmed by 4 bases and J by 9 bases, 6 bases remained unmatched. The CDR3 extends over 14 amino acids. The CDR3 DNA is TGTGCCAGCAGCTCCTTAGCGGGAGTGTGGGAGCTGTTTTTT. Its protein product is CASSSLAGVWELFF.

This chain uses TRBV7-2 with TRBJ2-7, with 12 positions matching TRBD2. V lost 3 bases to trimming and J lost 4 bases; unmatched junction nucleotides: 4. Germline V CDR1 and CDR2: SGHTA, FQGNSA. The length of the CDR3 is 15 residues. Here the CDR3 DNA reads TGTGCCAGCAGCTTGGGACTAGCGGGTACTTACGAGCAGTACTTC. Its translation is CASSLGLAGTYEQYF.

Note on this clonotype: At one of its ends the junction is not consistent with the germline gene, which may arise from a read error. V and J are TRBV5-6 and TRBJ1-1, with D possibly matching TRBD1 (5 bases). CDR1 SGHDT and CDR2 YYEEEE come from the germline V gene. CDR3 length: 15 residues. CDR3 bases: TGTGCCAGCAGCTCCCTAGACAGAGGGAACACTGAAGTTTTCTTT. Translated, it gives CASSSLDRGNTEVFF.